These 25 T cell receptor beta chains were all obtained from the same sample, sequenced in a study of T cells after yellow fever vaccination. From the 5' RACE reads, TCRdb called clonotypes with MiXCR, one entry per CDR3 protein. The sample lists about 320,000 distinct CDR3 sequences; around 4.5% were seen once. The specimen was PBMCs, collected 15 days after the yellow fever booster vaccination. The origin of the receptors is a man younger than 30 who received the YFV17D yellow fever vaccine.

A few counts support this clonotype. The J gene is TRBJ1-3, the V gene TRBV9; D remains ambiguous. V shed 0 bases and J shed 2 bases, with 3 bases lying between them. Germline-derived CDR1 and CDR2 are SGDLS and YYNGEE. The CDR3 spans 13 residues. CDR3 DNA sequence: TGTGCCAGCAGCGTAGCTGCTGGAAACACCATATATTTT. This encodes CASSVAAGNTIYF.

This clonotype showed up many times. The chain couples TRBV29-1 to TRBJ1-5; a weak D match, TRBD1 (5 bases). This CDR3 comprises 13 residues. Germline V gene lookup returns CDR1 SQVTM and CDR2 ANQGSEA. V lost 4 bases, J lost 6 bases, and 13 bases lay in between. CDR3 loop: CSVVLQESQPQHF. CDR3 sequence (DNA): TGCAGCGTTGTTCTACAGGAGAGTCAGCCCCAGCATTTT.

This clonotype was detected only a few times. This sequence joins TRBV10-3 and TRBJ1-2; weak D call: TRBD1 (5 bases). The CDR3 consists of 15 residues. Trimming stripped 4 bases from V and 3 bases from J, with 15 bases between. The germline gives CDR1 ENHRY, CDR2 SYGVKD. The CDR3 region is CAISGTPGRDYGYTF. The CDR3, as DNA: TGTGCCATCAGTGGAACTCCGGGACGTGACTATGGCTACACCTTC.

This clonotype appeared many times. The chain joins TRBV20-1 to TRBJ2-3; D not resolved. The V end lost 3 bases, the J end lost 4 bases, and 5 bases lay between the germline ends. Germline V gives CDR1 DFQATT, CDR2 SNEGSKA (reference sequence). This CDR3 is built from 11 residues. The CDR3 DNA is TGCAGTGCTAGCCGTCCAGATACGCAGTATTTT. Residues: CSASRPDTQYF.

This clonotype was counted many times. V is TRBV27 and J is TRBJ1-2; 7 bases map to TRBD1. The CDR3 has 15 amino acids. CDR1 and CDR2 (germline): MNHEY, SMNVEV (reference sequence). The ends lost 5 bases at V and 2 bases at J; junction bases unmatched: 8. For the CDR3, the DNA is TGTGCCAGCAGTCTGAGCCCGACAGGGAACTATGGCTACACCTTC. Amino acid sequence: CASSLSPTGNYGYTF.

The table lists this clonotype with many counts. The rearrangement uses TRBV27 and TRBJ1-1, with D unclear. The CDR3 consists of 14 residues. In germline, CDR1 is MNHEY, CDR2 SMNVEV (reference sequence). With 6 bases removed from V and 1 base from J, the gap between germline ends came to 12 bases. CDR3 in amino acids: CASSLLVGNTEAFF. Written as DNA, the CDR3 is TGTGCCAGCAGCCTCCTGGTGGGGAACACTGAAGCTTTCTTT.

The chain is built from TRBV6-6 and TRBJ2-5; 15 bases align to TRBD2. The germline CDR1 and CDR2 sequences are MNHNY and SVGAGI (reference sequence). With V trimmed by 11 bases and J by 5 bases, 12 bases remained unmatched. The CDR3 consists of 16 residues. The CDR3 loop reads CAAGTSGGTVGETQYF. The DNA of the CDR3 is TGTGCCGCGGGGACTAGCGGGGGGACGGTAGGGGAGACCCAGTACTTC.

This clonotype was seen repeatedly, ten times or more. V usage is TRBV6-5 and J usage is TRBJ1-5; D ambiguous. CDR3 length equals 14 residues. V lost 2 bases and J 2 bases, leaving 7 bases between the germline ends. Germline V gives CDR1 MNHEY, CDR2 SVGAGI. The CDR3 DNA reads as TGTGCCAGCAGTTACCTCCAGGGCAATCAGCCCCAGCATTTT. Its translation is CASSYLQGNQPQHF.

The rearrangement links TRBV6-2 or TRBV6-3 to TRBJ2-1; 9 bases line up with TRBD2. V lost 0 bases and J lost 8; bases outside the gene matches: 5. Germline V gene data show CDR1 as MNHEY and CDR2 as SVGEGT. The CDR3 totals 15 residues. CDR3 sequence: CASSYSAGGQYEQFF. Here the CDR3 DNA reads TGTGCCAGCAGTTACTCGGCGGGGGGGCAATATGAGCAGTTCTTC.

At least ten counts were recorded for this clonotype. The chain couples TRBV12-3 or TRBV12-4 to TRBJ2-1; 12 bases fit TRBD2. The CDR3 totals 16 residues. Trimming at V came to 3 bases and at J to 2 bases, leaving 2 bases not matched to a gene. In nucleotides, the CDR3 is TGTGCCAGCAGTTTCCGGACTAGCGGGGCCTACAATGAGCAGTTCTTC. This translates into CASSFRTSGAYNEQFF.

With respect to this clonotype: At one boundary the junction diverges from the germline segment, which might be a read error. The V gene is TRBV7-2, the J gene TRBJ2-1, with 10 bases lining up with TRBD2. Germline V CDR1 and CDR2: SGHTA, FQGNSA. The CDR3 is made up of 15 amino acids. The DNA for the CDR3 is TGTGCCAGCGGCTTGTCGGTAGCGGGGGGTAATGAGCAGTTCTTC. This gives the protein CASGLSVAGGNEQFF.

There are many counts of this clonotype. This sequence joins TRBV7-2 and TRBJ1-1; TRBD1 might be the D (6 bases). The CDR3 consists of 14 residues. Per germline, CDR1 SGHTA and CDR2 FQGNSA. V shed 4 bases and J shed 8 bases, with 17 bases lying between them. This CDR3 is CASSSWGGRAEAFF. CDR3 DNA sequence: TGTGCCAGCAGCTCCTGGGGGGGCAGGGCGGAAGCTTTCTTT.

In this sample, this clonotype turned up many times. The rearrangement uses TRBV20-1 and TRBJ1-1; TRBD1 agrees at 11 bases. CDR1 is DFQATT, CDR2 SNEGSKA, per germline (reference sequence). The CDR3 covers 14 residues. The CDR3 DNA follows: TGCAGGGCCGGGACAGGGGGGATGGGGACTGAAGCTTTCTTT. It is translated as CRAGTGGMGTEAFF.

V usage is TRBV6-2 or TRBV6-3 and J usage is TRBJ2-7, with 11 bases aligning to TRBD2. There are 20 residues in the CDR3. CDR1 and CDR2 from the germline V gene are MNHEY and SVGEGT. Trimming cost V 2 bases and J 2 bases; bases outside gene matches: 17. The CDR3 nucleotides read TGTGCCAGCAGTTACGTTACCTCGGATAGCGGGGGGGAAAAAACCTACGAGCAGTACTTC. Amino acid sequence: CASSYVTSDSGGEKTYEQYF.

The chain carries TRBV7-2 and TRBJ1-2, with D maybe TRBD1 (6 bases). The CDR3 spans 14 residues. V dropped 1 base and J dropped 3 bases, with 9 bases sitting between them. Germline loops: CDR1 SGHTA, CDR2 FQGNSA. CDR3 nucleotides: TGTGCCAGCAGCTTAGGGGGGCGCGACTATGGCTACACCTTC. Its translation: CASSLGGRDYGYTF.

This clonotype was recorded many times. The V and J genes are TRBV6-2 or TRBV6-3 and TRBJ1-2; D remains ambiguous. The CDR3 covers 14 residues. V shed 2 bases and J shed 4 bases, with 11 bases lying between them. Germline assignment: CDR1 MNHEY and CDR2 SVGEGT. The CDR3 protein is CASSYIGPFYGYTF. The CDR3 nucleotides are TGTGCCAGCAGTTACATCGGACCGTTCTATGGCTACACCTTC.

Many counts were recorded for this clonotype. The chain employs TRBV6-2 or TRBV6-3 and TRBJ2-1; TRBD2 agrees at 12 bases. Trimming at V came to 7 bases and at J to 12 bases, leaving 13 bases not matched to a gene. CDR3 length: 15 residues. From germline, CDR1 is MNHEY and CDR2 SVGEGT. This chain's CDR3 is CASKDTTSGGSRQFF. The CDR3 region has the DNA TGTGCCAGCAAAGACACGACTAGCGGGGGCTCCCGGCAGTTCTTC.

This chain connects TRBV5-1 to TRBJ2-3; the D gene is possibly TRBD1 (6 bases). The V gene lost 0 bases and the J gene lost 2 bases, with 10 bases spanning the gap. Per the germline V gene, CDR1 is SGHRS and CDR2 is YFSETQ. The CDR3 has 15 amino acids. In nucleotides, the CDR3 is TGCGCCAGCAGCTTGGGGACAGTCTTCACAGATACGCAGTATTTT. The encoded protein is CASSLGTVFTDTQYF.

In its sample, this clonotype was seen a few times. The gene calls are TRBV5-1 and TRBJ1-2, with TRBD1 identical over 10 bases. After removal of 0 bases from V and 6 bases from J, the junction contained 8 bases not matched to a gene. The CDR3 has 16 residues. From germline, CDR1 is SGHRS and CDR2 YFSETQ. The CDR3 nucleotides are TGCGCCAGCAGCTTGGGACCGACAGGGGGCATCGATGGCTACACCTTC. This translates into CASSLGPTGGIDGYTF.

This clonotype was observed a few times. The chain is built from TRBV4-1 and TRBJ2-3, with unresolved D. V was clipped by 1 base and J by 2 bases, with 7 bases between them. The CDR3 runs to 14 residues. Germline loops: CDR1 MGHRA, CDR2 YSYEKL. CDR3 sequence (DNA): TGCGCCAGCAGCCAAGTTGCGGTCACAGATACGCAGTATTTT. Translation gives CASSQVAVTDTQYF.

The chain couples TRBV10-3 to TRBJ2-1, with 9 bases matching TRBD1. CDR1 is ENHRY and CDR2 is SYGVKD in the germline V gene. The CDR3 totals 13 residues. V trimming: 4 bases; J trimming: 8 bases; junction bases outside the gene matches: 3. CDR3 in amino acids: CAISGTGGDEQFF. The DNA of the CDR3 is TGTGCCATCAGTGGCACAGGGGGCGATGAGCAGTTCTTC.

Ten or more counts support this clonotype. The chain joins TRBV20-1 to TRBJ1-4; 9 nucleotides agree with TRBD1. Germline V gives CDR1 DFQATT, CDR2 SNEGSKA (reference sequence). The CDR3 has 13 residues. The trim removed 6 bases at V and 7 bases at J, leaving 6 bases unmatched. CDR3 bases: TGCAGTGCCCGACAGGGGGGGAGTGAAAAACTGTTTTTT. Its translation is CSARQGGSEKLFF.

CDR3 sequence (DNA): TGTGCCAGCAGTTTATGGGATTTTTGGGCAGGGTCGAATTCACCCCTCCACTTT. Translated, it gives CASSLWDFWAGSNSPLHF. The rearrangement links TRBV28 to TRBJ1-6; the D gene is possibly TRBD1 (5 bases). From germline, CDR1 is MDHEN and CDR2 SYDVKM. Trimming left V 0 bases short and J 7 bases short, with 19 bases between. This CDR3 contains 18 residues.

This clonotype was detected a few times. The chain uses TRBV6-2 or TRBV6-3 and TRBJ1-6, with a tentative D call TRBD1 (5 bases). Germline V gene data show CDR1 as MNHEY and CDR2 as SVGEGT. Trimming shortened V by 4 bases and J by 9 bases, and 10 bases separated the two germline ends. This CDR3 is built from 13 residues. As DNA, the CDR3 is TGTGCCAGCAGTTCCCAGGGAACTTCACCCCTCCACTTT. Amino acid sequence: CASSSQGTSPLHF.

V gene TRBV7-9 combines with J gene TRBJ1-1; the match to TRBD1 covers 7 bases. The ends lost 1 base at V and 3 bases at J; junction bases unmatched: 5. CDR3 length equals 15 residues. The V gene's germline CDR1 is SEHNR and CDR2 FQNEAQ (reference sequence). CDR3: CASSLGVGGYTEAFF. CDR3 bases: TGTGCCAGCAGCTTAGGGGTAGGGGGCTACACTGAAGCTTTCTTT.